The rows below give T cell receptor beta chains drawn from one sample of a study of T cell responses to AZD1222 COVID-19 vaccine. Produced via immunoSEQ multiplex PCR; TCRdb's table is partial and in-frame only. The sample shows some 140,000 clones, approximately 85% of them seen only once. Sequenced here: peripheral blood, sampled 28 days after the second dose of the MenACWY control vaccine. The receptors come from an adult who received the MenACWY meningococcal vaccine as a control. The CDR3 runs from the conserved cysteine through the conserved F or W. Each record gives: J gene, clone size, D gene, V gene, CDR3 DNA, CDR3 protein. D genes are given only for firm matches. Clone size is given for some rows only: seen once, a few or many times, or a class if the clone is expanded.

J: TRBJ2-4
size: -
D: -
V: TRBV19
DNA: TGTGCCAGTAGTATAGTTAAGGGGTCGGACATTCAGTACTTC
CDR3: CASSIVKGSDIQYF

J: TRBJ1-6
size: -
D: -
V: TRBV5-1
DNA: TGCGCCAGCAGCTTGACCTGGACGGGCATGAGCTCCTATAATTCACCCCTCCACTTT
CDR3: CASSLTWTGMSSYNSPLHF

J: TRBJ1-5
size: -
D: -
V: TRBV18
DNA: TGTGCCAGCTCACCAGGCGCAGGGGCCTTGTACAATCAGCCCCAGCATTTT
CDR3: CASSPGAGALYNQPQHF

J: TRBJ2-5
size: -
D: -
V: TRBV9
DNA: TGTGCCAGCAGCTCCCACTGGGGAGAGACCCAGTACTTC
CDR3: CASSSHWGETQYF

J: TRBJ2-1
size: -
D: TRBD2
V: TRBV7-3
DNA: TGTGCCAGCAGCCTCACTAGCGGGACACACTATGAGCAGTTCTTC
CDR3: CASSLTSGTHYEQFF

J: TRBJ1-5
size: -
D: -
V: TRBV19
DNA: TGTGCCAGTAGTGTCGCTAATCAGCCCCAGCATTTT
CDR3: CASSVANQPQHF

J: TRBJ2-7
size: -
D: -
V: TRBV6-2/TRBV6-3
DNA: TGTGCCAGCAGTTACTCACTCGGGGATATCGGTTACGAGCAGTACTTC
CDR3: CASSYSLGDIGYEQYF

J: TRBJ2-5
size: -
D: -
V: TRBV5-8
DNA: TGTGCCAGCAGCTTGGTAGACGAGACCCAGTACTTC
CDR3: CASSLVDETQYF

J: TRBJ1-1
size: few
D: TRBD1
V: TRBV12-3/TRBV12-4
DNA: TGTGCCAGCGGGGACAGGGCGAACACTGAAGCTTTCTTT
CDR3: CASGDRANTEAFF

J: TRBJ1-5
size: -
D: -
V: TRBV19
DNA: TGTGCCAGTAGCACCAGGGGCCAGCCCCAGCATTTT
CDR3: CASSTRGQPQHF

J: TRBJ1-5
size: few
D: TRBD1
V: TRBV19
DNA: TGTGCCAGTAGTCCTCGGACAGGGGGATATAGCAATCAGCCCCAGCATTTT
CDR3: CASSPRTGGYSNQPQHF

J: TRBJ1-4
size: -
D: -
V: TRBV12-3/TRBV12-4
DNA: TGTGCCAGCAGTTTAGCGGGGACGGAAAAACTGTTTTTT
CDR3: CASSLAGTEKLFF

J: TRBJ2-3
size: -
D: -
V: TRBV11-3
DNA: TGTGCCAGCAGCTTATTTGGCACAGATACGCAGTATTTT
CDR3: CASSLFGTDTQYF

J: TRBJ2-4
size: once
D: TRBD2
V: TRBV15
DNA: TGTGCCACCAGCGGCAGGACTAGTAGGATCATTCAGTACTTC
CDR3: CATSGRTSRIIQYF

J: TRBJ1-5
size: -
D: -
V: TRBV12-3/TRBV12-4
DNA: TGTGCCAGCAGTTTAGGGGATCAGCCCCAGCATTTT
CDR3: CASSLGDQPQHF

J: TRBJ1-2
size: once
D: -
V: TRBV14
DNA: TGTGCCAGCAGCCAGAGAGACGGGGCGCGGGGCTACACCTTC
CDR3: CASSQRDGARGYTF

J: TRBJ2-1
size: -
D: -
V: TRBV7-8
DNA: TGTGCCAGCAGCTTAGCGCTGGGGTCGATTGAGCAGTTCTTC
CDR3: CASSLALGSIEQFF

J: TRBJ1-2
size: once
D: TRBD1
V: TRBV2
DNA: TGTGCCAGCAGTGAAAAGGGGACAGGGTCGGATGGCTACACCTTC
CDR3: CASSEKGTGSDGYTF

J: TRBJ1-5
size: -
D: -
V: TRBV6-5
DNA: TGTGCCAGCAGCACCGGACGGGGTAGCAATCAGCCCCAGCATTTT
CDR3: CASSTGRGSNQPQHF

J: TRBJ1-4
size: -
D: -
V: TRBV20-1
DNA: TGCAGTGCCGGTAACAGAGTTTTT
CDR3: CSAGNRVF

J: TRBJ2-7
size: -
D: -
V: TRBV5-1
DNA: TGCGCCAGCAGTGCGGTTGGGGACGAGCAGTACTTC
CDR3: CASSAVGDEQYF

J: TRBJ1-1
size: few
D: -
V: TRBV30
DNA: TGTGCCTGGAGTGTGAACTCTGTAACTTTCTTT
CDR3: CAWSVNSVTFF

J: TRBJ1-2
size: few
D: -
V: TRBV2
DNA: TGTGCCAGCAGTGAATTTTGGGCTCCCGAATATGGCTACACCTTC
CDR3: CASSEFWAPEYGYTF

J: TRBJ2-7
size: -
D: TRBD1
V: TRBV9
DNA: TGTGCCAGCAGCGTCGGGACAGGGGTTGGCTCCGAGCAGTACTTC
CDR3: CASSVGTGVGSEQYF

J: TRBJ2-7
size: -
D: TRBD1
V: TRBV12-3/TRBV12-4
DNA: TGTGCCAGCAGTTTGGGACAGAACTACGAGCAGTACTTC
CDR3: CASSLGQNYEQYF

J: TRBJ1-2
size: -
D: -
V: TRBV6-6
DNA: TGTGCCAGCAGAAAACAGATAGCAAACTATGGCTACACCTTC
CDR3: CASRKQIANYGYTF

J: TRBJ1-2
size: -
D: -
V: TRBV10-2
DNA: TGCGCCAGCTTGGGGGGCGACTATGGCTACACCTTC
CDR3: CASLGGDYGYTF

J: TRBJ2-7
size: -
D: TRBD2
V: TRBV5-5
DNA: TGTGCCAGCAGGACCACTAGCGGGACTAGCTCCTACGAGCAGTACTTC
CDR3: CASRTTSGTSSYEQYF

J: TRBJ1-2
size: -
D: -
V: TRBV28
DNA: TGTGCCAGCAGTTTAGACGGGTCCCAGGTGGGCGGCTACACCTTC
CDR3: CASSLDGSQVGGYTF

J: TRBJ1-1
size: -
D: -
V: TRBV11-3
DNA: TGTGCCAGCAGCTCCACCAGGAACACTGAAGCTTTCTTT
CDR3: CASSSTRNTEAFF

J: TRBJ2-1
size: once
D: TRBD2
V: TRBV11-2
DNA: TGTGCCAGCAGCCTAGCGGGGGGTTCCAACAATGAGCAGTTCTTC
CDR3: CASSLAGGSNNEQFF

J: TRBJ1-2
size: -
D: -
V: TRBV7-9
DNA: TGTGCCAGCCAATTAGGGAACTATGGCTACACCTTC
CDR3: CASQLGNYGYTF

J: TRBJ2-3
size: few
D: -
V: TRBV19
DNA: TGTGCCAGTAGTTCAGGGGGGTTCCCTAGCACAGATACGCAGTATTTT
CDR3: CASSSGGFPSTDTQYF

J: TRBJ2-7
size: -
D: TRBD2
V: TRBV20-1
DNA: TGCAGTGCTAGTCTGTCTAGCGGGATCTACGAGCAGTACTTC
CDR3: CSASLSSGIYEQYF

J: TRBJ2-3
size: -
D: -
V: TRBV25-1
DNA: TGTGCCAGCAGTGACCTGGCAGATACGCAGTATTTT
CDR3: CASSDLADTQYF

J: TRBJ1-4
size: -
D: -
V: TRBV29-1
DNA: TGCAGCGTTAAGGGAACTAATGAAAAACTGTTTTTT
CDR3: CSVKGTNEKLFF

J: TRBJ2-3
size: -
D: -
V: TRBV7-2
DNA: TGTGCCAGCAGCTTAGAGCGCACAGATACGCAGTATTTT
CDR3: CASSLERTDTQYF

J: TRBJ2-3
size: -
D: -
V: TRBV21-1
DNA: TGTGCCAGCAGCAAAAGCCCTGAGACTAGCGGGACCACAGATACGCAGTATTTT
CDR3: CASSKSPETSGTTDTQYF

J: TRBJ1-5
size: -
D: -
V: TRBV4-3
DNA: TGCGCCAGCAGCCAAGAGTGGGGTGGCAATCAGCCCCAGCATTTT
CDR3: CASSQEWGGNQPQHF

J: TRBJ1-4
size: -
D: TRBD1
V: TRBV19
DNA: TGTGCCAGTAGTGCTCGACAGGGGAGGAATAATGAAAAACTGTTTTTT
CDR3: CASSARQGRNNEKLFF

J: TRBJ1-6
size: few
D: -
V: TRBV9
DNA: TGTGCCAGCAGCGTGACGGGGGAAAATAATTCACCCCTCCACTTT
CDR3: CASSVTGENNSPLHF

J: TRBJ1-5
size: -
D: TRBD1
V: TRBV25-1
DNA: TGTGCCTCTAGCGGACAGGGGTTTCAGCCCCAGCATTTT
CDR3: CASSGQGFQPQHF

J: TRBJ2-3
size: -
D: TRBD2
V: TRBV4-1
DNA: TGCGCCAGCAGCCAATTGCTAGCGGGAGGAGATACGCAGTATTTT
CDR3: CASSQLLAGGDTQYF

J: TRBJ1-3
size: few
D: -
V: TRBV6-5
DNA: TGTGCCGCGGCGACTCAGGGATCTGGAAACACCATATATTTT
CDR3: CAAATQGSGNTIYF

J: TRBJ2-7
size: -
D: -
V: TRBV6-6
DNA: TGTGCCAGCAGCTACTCGGCAGGCGAATACGAGCAGTACTTC
CDR3: CASSYSAGEYEQYF

J: TRBJ2-1
size: -
D: -
V: TRBV5-6
DNA: TGTGCCAGCAGCTTTAGCTTACAGGGTATCTACAATGAGCAGTTCTTC
CDR3: CASSFSLQGIYNEQFF

J: TRBJ1-5
size: -
D: -
V: TRBV19
DNA: TGTGCCACCAGAATAGGGGTGGGGAGCAATCAGCCCCAGCATTTT
CDR3: CATRIGVGSNQPQHF